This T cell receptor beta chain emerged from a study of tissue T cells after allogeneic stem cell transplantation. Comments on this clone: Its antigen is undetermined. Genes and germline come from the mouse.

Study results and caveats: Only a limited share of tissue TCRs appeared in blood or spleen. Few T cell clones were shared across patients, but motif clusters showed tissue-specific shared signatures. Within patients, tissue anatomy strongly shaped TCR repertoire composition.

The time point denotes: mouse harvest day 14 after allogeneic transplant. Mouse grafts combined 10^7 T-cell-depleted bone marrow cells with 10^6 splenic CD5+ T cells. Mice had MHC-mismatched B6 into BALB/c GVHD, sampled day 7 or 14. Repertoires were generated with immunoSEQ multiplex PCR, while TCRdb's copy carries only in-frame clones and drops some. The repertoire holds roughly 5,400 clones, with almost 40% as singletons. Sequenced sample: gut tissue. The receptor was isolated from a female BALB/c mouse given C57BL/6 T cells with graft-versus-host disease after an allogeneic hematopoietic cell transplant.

The sequenced CDR3 bases are TGTGCCAGCAGTCTGTCGGCGGGTGCAAACACAGAAGTCTTC. Translating it yields CASSLSAGANTEVF. The complete CDR3 reads CASSLSAGANTEVFF. The chain recombines TRBV26 with TRBJ1-1, with unresolved D. The sequenced fragment ends 1 residue before the CDR3 boundary, so the rest is inferred from the germline J gene. Trimming removed 0 bases from V and 0 bases from J, with 8 bases in between. From germline, CDR1 is KGHPV and CDR2 FQNQEV (reference sequence). The CDR3 runs to 15 residues. Filled out from reference TRBV26 and TRBJ1-1, the complete variable domain reads NSKVIQTPRYLVKGQGQKAKMRCIPEKGHPVVFWYQQNKNNEFKFLINFQNQEVLQQIDMTEKRFSAECPSNSPCSLEIQSSEAGDSALYLCASSLSAGANTEVFFGKGTRLTVV.